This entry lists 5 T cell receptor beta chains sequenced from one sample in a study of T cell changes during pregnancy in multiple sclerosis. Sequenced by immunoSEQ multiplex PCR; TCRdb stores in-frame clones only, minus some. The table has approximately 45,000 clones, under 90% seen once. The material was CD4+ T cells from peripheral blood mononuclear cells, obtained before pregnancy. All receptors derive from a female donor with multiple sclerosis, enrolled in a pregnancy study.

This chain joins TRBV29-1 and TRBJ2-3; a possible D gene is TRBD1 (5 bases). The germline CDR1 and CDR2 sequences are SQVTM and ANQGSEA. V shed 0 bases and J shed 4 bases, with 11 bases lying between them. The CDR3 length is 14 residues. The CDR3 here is CSVEETAAPDTQYF. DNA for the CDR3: TGCAGCGTTGAAGAGACAGCAGCACCAGATACGCAGTATTTT.

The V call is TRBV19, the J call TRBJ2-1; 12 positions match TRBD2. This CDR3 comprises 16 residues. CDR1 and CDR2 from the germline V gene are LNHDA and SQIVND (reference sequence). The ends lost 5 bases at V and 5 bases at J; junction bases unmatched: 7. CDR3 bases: TGTGCCAGTAGTCGAAGACTAGCGGGAGTCCACAATGAGCAGTTCTTC. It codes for CASSRRLAGVHNEQFF.

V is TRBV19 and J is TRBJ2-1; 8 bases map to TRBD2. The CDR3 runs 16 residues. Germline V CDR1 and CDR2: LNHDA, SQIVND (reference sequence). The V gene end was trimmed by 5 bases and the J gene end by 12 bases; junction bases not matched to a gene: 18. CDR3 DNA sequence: TGTGCCAGTAGTGCCGGGGAGGCGGGGGGTCCTAAGGGGCAGTTCTTC. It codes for CASSAGEAGGPKGQFF.

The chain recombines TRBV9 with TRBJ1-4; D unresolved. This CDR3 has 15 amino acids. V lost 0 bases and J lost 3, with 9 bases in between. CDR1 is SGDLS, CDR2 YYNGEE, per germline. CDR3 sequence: CASSVAGRANEKLFF. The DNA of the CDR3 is TGTGCCAGCAGCGTAGCTGGGAGGGCTAATGAAAAACTGTTTTTT.

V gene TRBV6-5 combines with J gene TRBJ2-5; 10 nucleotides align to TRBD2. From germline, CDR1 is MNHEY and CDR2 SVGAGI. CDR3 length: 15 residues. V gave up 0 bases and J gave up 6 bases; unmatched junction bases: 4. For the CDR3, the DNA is TGTGCCAGCAGTTACTCGCTAGCGGGGGTCCAGACCCAGTACTTC. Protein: CASSYSLAGVQTQYF.